The 30 T cell receptor beta chains reported below all come from one sample, sequenced in a study of blood T cell repertoires in COVID-19. Produced via immunoSEQ multiplex PCR; TCRdb's table is partial and in-frame only. Of 170,000 or so clones listed, roughly four fifths are singletons. Sequenced sample: peripheral blood. The receptors shown here come from a woman between 65 and 79 years old with COVID-19, enrolled during active disease.

The gene calls are TRBV5-4 and TRBJ1-3; D gene uncertain. CDR1 SGHNT and CDR2 YYREEE come from the germline V gene (reference sequence). CDR3 length: 17 amino acids. V was pared by 0 bases and J by 0 bases, with 13 bases between. The CDR3 spells CASSLGTSPLSGNTIYF. CDR3 coding DNA: TGTGCCAGCAGCTTGGGCACCTCACCACTCTCTGGAAACACCATATATTTT.

This sequence joins TRBV11-3 and TRBJ2-3, with TRBD2 as a possible D gene (6 bases). Germline values: CDR1 SGHNT, CDR2 YENEEA. V lost 0 bases to trimming and J lost 6 bases, with 13 bases between them. The length of the CDR3 is 15 residues. As DNA, the CDR3 is TGTGCCAGCAGCTTAGATGGGGCTAGCGAGGATACGCAGTATTTT. Translated: CASSLDGASEDTQYF.

V usage is TRBV7-2 and J usage is TRBJ2-3, with 10 bases fitting TRBD2. In germline, CDR1 is SGHTA, CDR2 FQGNSA. With V trimmed by 0 bases and J by 6 bases, 6 bases remained unmatched. The CDR3 length is 16 residues. Here the CDR3 DNA reads TGTGCCAGCAGCTTAGCTTTACTAGCGGGATCGGATACGCAGTATTTT. This codes for CASSLALLAGSDTQYF.

V is TRBV11-2 and J is TRBJ2-1, with D perhaps TRBD2 (6 bases). Germline lookup yields CDR1 SGHAT and CDR2 FQNNGV. The CDR3 extends over 15 amino acids. The ends were cut back, 7 bases at V and 9 bases at J, with 22 bases in the middle. The CDR3 here is CASNQVLASSSEQFF. For the CDR3, the DNA is TGTGCCAGCAACCAAGTCCTAGCGAGTAGCAGTGAGCAGTTCTTC.

The chain is built from TRBV6-5 and TRBJ1-6; D unresolved. The CDR3 runs to 15 residues. V lost 8 bases and J 0 bases, leaving 11 bases between the germline ends. Germline values: CDR1 MNHEY, CDR2 SVGAGI. The DNA for the CDR3 is TGTGCCAGCGGAAGCGTGAGCTCCTATAATTCACCCCTCCACTTT. It is translated as CASGSVSSYNSPLHF.

The chain joins TRBV6-4 to TRBJ1-1, with D possibly being TRBD1 (5 bases). The germline V gene encodes CDR1 MRHNA and CDR2 SNTAGT. The CDR3 has 13 residues. With 11 bases removed from V and 1 base from J, the gap between germline ends came to 14 bases. Here the CDR3 reads CAAKGVRNTEAFF. The CDR3 DNA is TGTGCCGCAAAAGGGGTAAGGAACACTGAAGCTTTCTTT.

In its sample, this clone was seen many times. V is TRBV6-5 and J is TRBJ1-2; D is ambiguous. The germline V gene has CDR1 MNHEY and CDR2 SVGAGI. Trimming cost V 2 bases and J 2 bases, with 3 bases left between them. The CDR3 has 12 residues. The CDR3 loop is CASSYENYGYTF. The CDR3, as DNA: TGTGCCAGCAGTTACGAGAACTATGGCTACACCTTC.

The rearrangement links TRBV6-5 to TRBJ2-7; the match to TRBD1 covers 7 bases. Germline V gene sequence: CDR1 MNHEY, CDR2 SVGAGI. The CDR3 is made up of 15 amino acids. V gave up 6 bases and J gave up 0 bases; unmatched junction bases: 8. The CDR3 is CASSRRQGSSYEQYF. CDR3 nucleotide sequence: TGTGCCAGCAGCCGTAGACAGGGAAGCTCCTACGAGCAGTACTTC.

The V and J genes are TRBV5-8 and TRBJ1-1, with a weak D call TRBD1 (6 bases). The CDR3 runs 15 residues. Trimming stripped 2 bases from V and 2 bases from J, with 13 bases between. CDR1 SGHTS and CDR2 YDEGEE come from the germline V gene. The CDR3 DNA reads TGTGCCAGCAGCTTACGGGGGGCACAAAACACTGAAGCTTTCTTT. Its protein is CASSLRGAQNTEAFF.

This clone appeared a single time. The chain links TRBV6-5 to TRBJ2-1; TRBD1 might be the D (5 bases). V lost 8 bases to trimming and J lost 0 bases, with 14 bases between them. CDR3 length: 15 amino acids. The germline V gene encodes CDR1 MNHEY and CDR2 SVGAGI. CDR3 sequence (DNA): TGTGCCAGCCGGGTTGATGACAGCTCCTACAATGAGCAGTTCTTC. Amino acids: CASRVDDSSYNEQFF.

The chain has TRBV7-6 and TRBJ2-3; TRBD1 agrees at 9 bases. Losses at the gene ends were 4 bases for V and 2 bases for J; bases not matched to a gene: 7. The CDR3 loop spans 16 amino acids. Germline assignment: CDR1 SGHVS and CDR2 FNYEAQ. The CDR3 DNA reads as TGTGCCAGCAGCTCGATGGGACAGGGAGCCACAGATACGCAGTATTTT. It is translated as CASSSMGQGATDTQYF.

The V call is TRBV19, the J call TRBJ1-5; possibly TRBD1 for D (5 bases). The CDR3 runs to 14 residues. Germline CDR1 reads LNHDA; CDR2 reads SQIVND (reference sequence). The V end was cut by 7 bases, the J end by 4 bases, with 14 bases between. CDR3 nucleotides: TGTGCCAGTACAATCGGGACTTCTAATCAGCCCCAGCATTTT. It yields the protein CASTIGTSNQPQHF.

The rearrangement joins TRBV28 to TRBJ1-2, with D possibly being TRBD1 (5 bases). CDR1 and CDR2 (germline): MDHEN, SYDVKM. CDR3 length equals 13 residues. Trimming pared 3 bases from V and 7 bases from J, leaving 12 bases between. CDR3 residues: CASSFGGTPGYTF. The CDR3 nucleotides are TGTGCCAGCAGTTTCGGGGGGACCCCTGGCTACACCTTC.

The CDR3, as DNA: TGTGCCAGCAGTCCCGGGGGGGGCATTAACTATGGCTACACCTTC. It translates to CASSPGGGINYGYTF. The chain carries TRBV28 and TRBJ1-2; perhaps TRBD1 as D (6 bases). This CDR3 spans 15 amino acids. CDR1 is MDHEN, CDR2 SYDVKM, per germline. Trimming shortened V by 5 bases and J by 1 base, and 14 bases separated the two germline ends.

The chain links TRBV9 to TRBJ2-1, with TRBD2 matching 10 bases. This CDR3 has 13 residues. Losses at the gene ends were 0 bases for V and 14 bases for J; bases not matched to a gene: 5. The germline gives CDR1 SGDLS, CDR2 YYNGEE. In nucleotides, the CDR3 is TGTGCCAGCAGCGTAGAAGCGGGAGGGCCGAAGTTCTTC. It codes for CASSVEAGGPKFF.

The V call is TRBV5-4, the J call TRBJ2-5; 14 bases agree with TRBD2. The CDR3 contains 18 residues. Trimming removed 5 bases from V and 5 bases from J; junction bases left unmatched: 14. Germline CDR1 reads SGHNT; CDR2 reads YYREEE (reference sequence). CDR3 nucleotide sequence: TGTGCCAGCAGTTTCCGACTGGGACTAGCGGGAGTCATTGAGACCCAGTACTTC. The encoded protein is CASSFRLGLAGVIETQYF.

The chain links TRBV9 to TRBJ2-2, with a possible D match to TRBD2 (6 bases). The V end was cut by 2 bases, the J end by 1 base, with 9 bases between. The CDR3 extends over 15 amino acids. CDR1 SGDLS and CDR2 YYNGEE come from the germline V gene. This CDR3 reads CASSVRGLNTGELFF. In DNA, the CDR3 is TGTGCCAGCAGCGTTCGGGGGTTGAACACCGGGGAGCTGTTTTTT.

The chain links TRBV2 to TRBJ2-3; TRBD1 agrees at 8 bases. The V gene end was trimmed by 7 bases and the J gene end by 4 bases; junction bases not matched to a gene: 1. Germline V lookup: CDR1 SNHLY, CDR2 FYNNEI. This CDR3 is 12 amino acids long. CDR3 bases: TGTGCCAGCACGACAGGGGCAGATACGCAGTATTTT. It codes for CASTTGADTQYF.

In nucleotides, the CDR3 is TGCAGTGCTAGTCTCGTTGACACTGAAGCTTTCTTT. It encodes CSASLVDTEAFF. This sequence joins TRBV20-1 and TRBJ1-1, with unresolved D. The CDR3 runs 12 residues. V gave up 3 bases and J gave up 3 bases, with 8 bases separating them. Per the germline V gene, CDR1 is DFQATT and CDR2 is SNEGSKA (reference sequence).

This chain connects TRBV7-3 to TRBJ1-1; perhaps TRBD1 as D (5 bases). Deletions cut 0 bases from V and 3 bases from J, with 20 bases between. The length of the CDR3 is 18 residues. The germline V gene encodes CDR1 SGHTA and CDR2 FQGTGA. In DNA form, the CDR3 reads TGTGCCAGCAGCTTAACGGGGGGGTTCGATCCAGTCGACACTGAAGCTTTCTTT. Its translation is CASSLTGGFDPVDTEAFF. The complete variable domain, with remaining parts taken from reference TRBV7-3 and TRBJ1-1, reads GAGVSQTPSNKVTEKGKYVELRCDPISGHTALYWYRQSLGQGPEFLIYFQGTGAADDSGLPNDRFFAVRPEGSVSTLKIQRTERGDSAVYLCASSLTGGFDPVDTEAFFGQGTRLTVV.

This chain joins TRBV6-6 and TRBJ2-3; D might be TRBD1 (5 bases). Trimming removed 2 bases from V and 0 bases from J, with 9 bases in between. Germline-derived CDR1 and CDR2 are MNHNY and SVGAGI (reference sequence). The CDR3 runs to 15 residues. CDR3 nucleotides: TGTGCCAGCAGTTACGGGAAGGGGAGCACAGATACGCAGTATTTT. Amino acid sequence: CASSYGKGSTDTQYF.

There are a few counts of this clone. The genes are TRBV29-1 and TRBJ2-7; no reliable D call. The length of the CDR3 is 12 residues. Germline CDR1 SQVTM, CDR2 ANQGSEA. The V gene lost 4 bases and the J gene lost 3 bases, with 10 bases spanning the gap. DNA for the CDR3: TGCAGCGTTGGTCCGAACAGCTACGAGCAGTACTTC. Amino acids: CSVGPNSYEQYF.

The chain recombines TRBV7-2 with TRBJ2-3; D remains ambiguous. Germline V CDR1 and CDR2: SGHTA, FQGNSA. The CDR3 is 13 residues long. The V end was cut by 1 base, the J end by 4 bases, with 6 bases between. CDR3 residues: CASSLGLPDTQYF. For the CDR3, the DNA is TGTGCCAGCAGCTTAGGTCTCCCAGATACGCAGTATTTT.

This chain connects TRBV4-3 to TRBJ2-3, with 10 bases lining up with TRBD2. J lost 2 bases, V lost 1 base, and 18 bases had no gene match. Per the germline V gene, CDR1 is LGHNA and CDR2 is YSLEER. The length of the CDR3 is 21 residues. CDR3 loop: CASSQGYHGASGRVNTDTQYF. The CDR3 nucleotides are TGCGCCAGCAGCCAAGGGTATCATGGGGCTAGCGGGAGAGTAAACACAGATACGCAGTATTTT.

The chain combines TRBV27 with TRBJ2-2; 7 bases are shared with TRBD2. Per the germline V gene, CDR1 is MNHEY and CDR2 is SMNVEV (reference sequence). CDR3 length: 15 residues. After removal of 7 bases from V and 8 bases from J, the junction contained 13 bases not matched to a gene. CDR3 nucleotides: TGTGCCAGCACCCCATGGGCGGGAGAGACAGGGGAGCTGTTTTTT. Its protein is CASTPWAGETGELFF.

The gene calls are TRBV4-2 and TRBJ2-3; D gene uncertain. The CDR3 loop spans 13 amino acids. V lost 4 bases and J 2 bases, leaving 7 bases between the germline ends. The germline CDR1 and CDR2 sequences are LGHNA and YNFKEQ. As DNA, the CDR3 is TGTGCCAGCAGCCCACTCTTCACAGATACGCAGTATTTT. Translated, it gives CASSPLFTDTQYF.

The chain employs TRBV14 and TRBJ2-5, with a possible D match to TRBD1 (5 bases). CDR1 is SGHDN, CDR2 FVKESK, per germline. The V end lost 0 bases, the J end lost 4 bases, and 12 bases lay between the germline ends. This CDR3 is built from 15 residues. The CDR3 is CASSQDLVRAETQYF. In DNA form, the CDR3 reads TGTGCCAGCAGCCAAGACCTAGTCAGGGCAGAGACCCAGTACTTC.

The V and J genes are TRBV7-9 and TRBJ2-1; 10 bases agree with TRBD2. The CDR3 length is 13 residues. The J segment lost 9 bases and the V segment lost 10 bases, leaving 9 bases of the junction unmatched. Looked up from germline, CDR1 is SEHNR and CDR2 is FQNEAQ (reference sequence). The CDR3 nucleotides read TGTGCCAACGAACCTAGCGGGAGAACTGAGCAGTTCTTC. Translated, it gives CANEPSGRTEQFF.

The chain carries TRBV15 and TRBJ2-2; 7 bases match TRBD2. This CDR3 region has 16 residues. CDR1 LNHNV and CDR2 YYDKDF come from the germline V gene (reference sequence). Trimming removed 0 bases from V and 6 bases from J; junction bases left unmatched: 7. The chain's CDR3 is CATSRERGYPAGELFF. The CDR3 DNA reads as TGTGCCACCAGCAGAGAGCGGGGGTACCCAGCCGGGGAGCTGTTTTTT. Looking up the rest from reference TRBV15 and TRBJ2-2 gives the full variable domain: DAMVIQNPRYQVTQFGKPVTLSCSQTLNHNVMYWYQQKSSQAPKLLFHYYDKDFNNEADTPDNFQSRRPNTSFCFLDIRSPGLGDTAMYLCATSRERGYPAGELFFGEGSRLTVL.

The chain links TRBV30 to TRBJ2-2, with D possibly being TRBD1 or TRBD2 (5 bases each). This CDR3 contains 12 residues. Germline lookup yields CDR1 GTSNPN and CDR2 SVGIG (reference sequence). The CDR3 DNA sequence: TGTTCCGGGGCGGCGAACACCGGGGAGCTGTTTTTT. This translates into CSGAANTGELFF.